The present TCR beta chain was sequenced within a study of CD8 T cells in ankylosing spondylitis. Study-level findings and limits: Characteristic of ankylosing spondylitis blood, it appeared, was a TCR beta motif comprising eight highly homologous variants. Reportedly, matched ankylosing spondylitis synovial fluid was significantly enriched for disease-linked clones.

The CDR3 runs 18 residues. Germline V gene data show CDR1 as MNHNS and CDR2 as SASEGT. Using its own MiXCR run on the 5' RACE reads, TCRdb lists one record per CDR3 protein. Among about 540,000 distinct CDR3 sequences listed, over 9.5% were seen once. Notes on this clonotype: No antigen is known for it. It may be a read error: a sequence one base away is much more abundant.

The chain is built from TRBV6-1 and TRBJ2-7; tentatively, D is TRBD1 or TRBD2 (6 bases each). Sequencing was carried out using blood, either unsorted or a sorted T cell fraction (not recorded which). The sequence derives from a male donor with ankylosing spondylitis. CDR3 residues: CASSPRAGVTSPSYELYF. The CDR3 bases are TGTGCCAGCAGTCCCCGGGCAGGGGTCACTAGCCCTTCCTACGAGCTGTACTTC.